Presented here are 7 T cell receptor beta chains from one specimen sequenced in a study of shared clonotypes between healthy human individuals (dated by TCRdb to 2020 to 2021). Receptor libraries were prepared by the immunoSEQ multiplex PCR assay. Entries here come from immuneACCESS through TCRdb and include only in-frame sequences with V and J called. Some clones fail to appear in such tables; in the studies checked, an unresolved V gene covers under half of the shortfall, and the cause of the remainder is unknown. The sample has 2 million to 3 million clones on record, approximately 94% of them singletons. The ten biggest clones cover 0.35% to 0.45% of the sample. The sample consisted of naive CD4+ T cells from PBMCs. In light of the paper, this sample's cell subset or site label describes: CD45RA+ positively selected. The receptors were gathered from a man in his late teens or twenties in good health. Some clones in this sample may be carry-over from other donors' samples.

The V gene is TRBV7-9, the J gene TRBJ2-3; no clear D. The germline CDR1 and CDR2 sequences are SEHNR and FQNEAQ (reference sequence). The CDR3 contains 16 residues. Trimming cost V 1 base and J 2 bases, with 13 bases left between them. The CDR3 region has the DNA TGTGCCAGCAGCTTAGTGGCCGCAGGTATCACAGATACGCAGTATTTT. It is translated as CASSLVAAGITDTQYF. Combining the CDR3 with reference TRBV7-9 and TRBJ2-3 gives the whole variable domain DTGVSQNPRHKITKRGQNVTFRCDPISEHNRLYWYRQTLGQGPEFLTYFQNEAQLEKSRLLSDRFSAERPKGSFSTLEIQRTEQGDSAMYLCASSLVAAGITDTQYFGPGTRLTVL.

The genes are TRBV28 and TRBJ2-2; 7 nucleotides match TRBD2. The CDR3 is made up of 15 amino acids. V shed 6 bases and J 4 bases; nucleotides not matched to a gene: 8. Germline CDR1 and CDR2: MDHEN and SYDVKM. CDR3 loop: CASSPPGLGTGELFF. In DNA form, the CDR3 reads TGTGCCAGCAGCCCCCCCGGACTAGGCACCGGGGAGCTGTTTTTT.

The chain combines TRBV6-5 with TRBJ2-7; 8 nucleotides agree with TRBD2. Per germline, CDR1 MNHEY and CDR2 SVGAGI. V lost 7 bases and J lost 7; bases outside the gene matches: 9. The CDR3 is 13 residues long. CDR3 in DNA: TGTGCCAGCATCAGCGGGAGCAGGAGGGAGCAGTACTTC. Protein product: CASISGSRREQYF.

The chain recombines TRBV19 with TRBJ1-1, with D possibly being TRBD1 (6 bases). Germline-derived CDR1 and CDR2 are LNHDA and SQIVND (reference sequence). V lost 6 bases and J 6 bases, leaving 17 bases between the germline ends. This CDR3 has 14 amino acids. The CDR3, as DNA: TGTGCCAGTAGGTTGGGGGGGCTCTGGGCTGAAGCTTTCTTT. Protein: CASRLGGLWAEAFF.

V is TRBV19 and J is TRBJ1-1; D is uncertain. This CDR3 has 18 residues. V lost 4 bases, J lost 1 base, and 22 bases lay in between. Germline V gives CDR1 LNHDA, CDR2 SQIVND (reference sequence). The CDR3 DNA is TGTGCCAGTAGTACACGTCTGTCTGGGATCGGGAAGAACACTGAAGCTTTCTTT. Residues: CASSTRLSGIGKNTEAFF. Full variable domain (rest looked up from reference TRBV19 and TRBJ1-1): DGGITQSPKYLFRKEGQNVTLSCEQNLNHDAMYWYRQDPGQGLRLIYYSQIVNDFQKGDIAEGYSVSREKKESFPLTVTSAQKNPTAFYLCASSTRLSGIGKNTEAFFGQGTRLTVV.

V is TRBV5-4 and J is TRBJ2-1; TRBD2 matches 9 bases. Germline loops: CDR1 SGHNT, CDR2 YYREEE (reference sequence). J was trimmed by 1 base and V by 1 base; bases with no gene match: 3. The CDR3 is 16 amino acids. The CDR3 sequence is CASSLKAGGSYNEQFF. The CDR3 DNA sequence: TGTGCCAGCAGCTTGAAGGCGGGAGGGTCCTACAATGAGCAGTTCTTC.

This clone came up once. At the DNA level, this CDR3 is encoded by other sequences in the same sample as well. The CDR3 bases are TGCGCCAGCAGCTTGGACCGTAACTCCTACGAGCAGTACTTC. Translated, it gives CASSLDRNSYEQYF. The rearrangement joins TRBV5-1 to TRBJ2-7; no clear D gene. With 0 bases removed from V and 0 bases from J, the gap between germline ends came to 7 bases. This CDR3 has 14 amino acids. Germline V gene data show CDR1 as SGHRS and CDR2 as YFSETQ.